These T cell receptor beta chains were read from a single sample in a study of T cells in Graves' hyperthyroidism and ophthalmopathy. One entry per CDR3 protein, called by TCRdb with MiXCR from the multiplex PCR reads. The table has more than 550,000 distinct CDR3 sequences, 15% to 20% seen once. Sequencing used blood. The source is a man in his fifties or sixties with Graves' hyperthyroidism. The CDR3 runs from the conserved cysteine through the conserved F or W. The D gene is left open where the match is weak. A row's size may be missing; if present it is once, few, many or a size class.

v_gene	abundance	j_gene	d_gene	CDR3aa	CDR3nt
TRBV3-1	few	TRBJ1-1	-	CASREQGLNTEAFF	TGTGCCAGCAGGGAACAGGGACTGAACACTGAAGCTTTCTTT
TRBV24-1	-	TRBJ2-2	-	CATSDLRANTGELFF	TGTGCCACCAGTGATTTGAGGGCGAACACCGGGGAGCTGTTTTTT
TRBV9	few	TRBJ2-1	-	CASSVGTERRNEQFF	TGTGCCAGCAGCGTCGGGACTGAACGACGGAATGAGCAGTTCTTC
TRBV12-3/TRBV12-4	many	TRBJ2-2	-	CASSLRGTRVGELFF	TGTGCCAGCAGTTTACGTGGCACCCGGGTGGGGGAGCTGTTTTTT
TRBV20-1	few	TRBJ2-3	TRBD2	CSAKTSGRAGGTDTQYF	TGCAGTGCAAAGACTAGCGGGAGGGCCGGGGGCACAGATACGCAGTATTTT
TRBV11-1	many	TRBJ1-1	-	CASSLATGYTEAFF	TGTGCCAGCAGCTTAGCGACCGGGTACACTGAAGCTTTCTTT
TRBV4-2	-	TRBJ1-2	-	CASSQIDTEYGYTF	TGTGCCAGCAGCCAAATTGATACAGAGTATGGCTACACCTTC
TRBV28	-	TRBJ2-7	-	CASRGGGLGGSGAYEQYF	TGTGCCAGCAGAGGGGGGGGGTTAGGCGGGAGTGGCGCCTACGAGCAGTACTTC
TRBV24-1	many	TRBJ1-2	TRBD1	CATSNSVGQRHGYTF	TGTGCCACCAGTAACTCAGTGGGACAGCGACATGGCTACACCTTC
TRBV28	many	TRBJ1-2	TRBD1	CASSYLQGEADYGYTF	TGTGCCAGCAGCTATTTACAGGGGGAGGCGGACTATGGCTACACCTTC
TRBV6-1	few	TRBJ2-7	TRBD1	CASRHRGHEQYF	TGTGCCAGCAGACACAGGGGGCACGAGCAGTACTTC
TRBV10-3	-	TRBJ2-5	-	CAISDGRYQETQYF	TGTGCCATCAGTGACGGACGGTACCAAGAGACCCAGTACTTC
TRBV10-3	few	TRBJ1-5	TRBD1	CAIKGQLGQPQHF	TGTGCCATCAAGGGACAGCTTGGTCAGCCCCAGCATTTT
TRBV28	many	TRBJ2-7	-	CASKTGEGETYEQYF	TGTGCCAGCAAAACTGGGGAGGGGGAGACCTACGAGCAGTACTTC
TRBV6-2/TRBV6-3	-	TRBJ1-3	-	CASSRTDSSLNTIYF	TGTGCCAGCAGCCGAACGGACAGTTCTTTGAACACCATATATTTT
TRBV30	-	TRBJ2-7	-	CAWNGGTSYEQYF	TGTGCCTGGAATGGCGGGACGTCCTACGAGCAGTACTTC
TRBV2	many	TRBJ2-3	-	CASSPLRGTSTDTQYF	TGTGCCAGCAGCCCCCTCCGGGGGACAAGCACAGATACGCAGTATTTT
TRBV7-6	many	TRBJ2-3	TRBD1	CASSLASGTGSSTDTQYF	TGTGCCAGCAGCTTAGCATCCGGGACAGGGTCTAGCACAGATACGCAGTATTTT
TRBV6-1	-	TRBJ2-5	TRBD2	CASSEATWTSGPQETQYF	TGTGCCAGCAGTGAAGCGACTTGGACTAGCGGGCCGCAGGAGACCCAGTACTTC
TRBV28	many	TRBJ1-2	-	CASRPPFNRDGGYTF	TGTGCCAGCAGGCCCCCTTTTAACAGGGATGGGGGCTACACCTTC
TRBV27	-	TRBJ2-7	-	CASSPYPGGSDDYEQYF	TGTGCCAGCAGTCCCTACCCTGGAGGTAGCGACGACTACGAGCAGTACTTC
TRBV29-1	-	TRBJ2-1	-	CSVEEGRTRNEQFF	TGCAGCGTTGAAGAGGGAAGGACACGGAATGAGCAGTTCTTC
TRBV12-3/TRBV12-4	few	TRBJ2-7	-	CASSFQGFNEQYF	TGTGCCAGCAGTTTTCAGGGTTTCAACGAGCAGTACTTC
TRBV11-3	many	TRBJ1-1	-	CASSHDPGRTEAFF	TGTGCCAGCAGCCACGACCCGGGCAGGACTGAAGCTTTCTTT
TRBV4-1	-	TRBJ2-5	-	CASSQERGAGETQYF	TGCGCCAGCAGCCAAGAAAGAGGGGCGGGCGAGACCCAGTACTTC
TRBV28	many	TRBJ2-1	TRBD2	CASSSLAELYNEQFF	TGTGCCAGCAGTTCACTAGCGGAGCTCTACAATGAGCAGTTCTTC
TRBV7-8	-	TRBJ2-1	-	CASSSYVGKVYNEQFF	TGTGCCAGCAGCTCTTATGTTGGTAAGGTCTACAATGAGCAGTTCTTC
TRBV6-6	-	TRBJ2-3	TRBD2	CASSYSASGSDTQYF	TGTGCCAGCAGTTACTCGGCTAGCGGGAGTGATACGCAGTATTTT
TRBV24-1	-	TRBJ2-3	-	CATSAGWGASTDTQYF	TGTGCCACCAGCGCAGGGTGGGGAGCTAGCACAGATACGCAGTATTTT
TRBV7-2	many	TRBJ2-1	-	CASSGRGASDYNEQFF	TGTGCCAGCAGCGGCCGTGGGGCTAGCGACTACAATGAGCAGTTCTTC
TRBV15	-	TRBJ2-5	-	CATSRVQGETQYF	TGTGCCACCAGCAGAGTACAAGGGGAGACCCAGTACTTC
TRBV24-1	many	TRBJ2-1	TRBD1	CATSDLTGQGWDEQFF	TGTGCCACCAGTGATTTGACGGGACAGGGTTGGGATGAGCAGTTCTTC
TRBV6-2/TRBV6-3	few	TRBJ2-6	-	CASSYHGSGANVLTF	TGTGCCAGCAGTTACCACGGCTCTGGGGCCAACGTCCTGACTTTC
TRBV7-2	few	TRBJ1-1	-	CASSLRSGSRMNTEAFF	TGTGCCAGCAGCTTACGGTCCGGCTCTCGGATGAACACTGAAGCTTTCTTT
TRBV11-2	many	TRBJ1-1	-	CASRRETNTEAFF	TGTGCCAGCAGACGCGAAACGAACACTGAAGCTTTCTTT
TRBV28	-	TRBJ2-7	-	CASSGQRPSYEQYF	TGTGCCAGCAGCGGACAGCGGCCCTCCTACGAGCAGTACTTC
TRBV28	many	TRBJ1-2	-	CASTVANYGYTF	TGTGCCAGCACGGTCGCAAACTATGGCTACACCTTC
TRBV20-1	many	TRBJ2-3	-	CSARDGAWERVTDTQYF	TGCAGTGCTAGAGATGGGGCTTGGGAGAGGGTCACAGATACGCAGTATTTT
TRBV10-1	few	TRBJ2-1	TRBD1	CASSKETGEWNEQFF	TGCGCCAGCAGCAAGGAGACAGGGGAATGGAATGAGCAGTTCTTC
TRBV5-6	-	TRBJ2-4	-	CASSEGHRLAKNIQYF	TGTGCCAGCAGCGAGGGACACCGTCTAGCCAAAAACATTCAGTACTTC
TRBV9	few	TRBJ2-1	-	CASSVGDSAYNEQFF	TGTGCCAGCAGCGTAGGGGATAGCGCGTACAATGAGCAGTTCTTC
TRBV29-1	few	TRBJ1-1	TRBD1	CSLRTGSNTEAFF	TGCAGCCTCCGGACAGGATCGAACACTGAAGCTTTCTTT